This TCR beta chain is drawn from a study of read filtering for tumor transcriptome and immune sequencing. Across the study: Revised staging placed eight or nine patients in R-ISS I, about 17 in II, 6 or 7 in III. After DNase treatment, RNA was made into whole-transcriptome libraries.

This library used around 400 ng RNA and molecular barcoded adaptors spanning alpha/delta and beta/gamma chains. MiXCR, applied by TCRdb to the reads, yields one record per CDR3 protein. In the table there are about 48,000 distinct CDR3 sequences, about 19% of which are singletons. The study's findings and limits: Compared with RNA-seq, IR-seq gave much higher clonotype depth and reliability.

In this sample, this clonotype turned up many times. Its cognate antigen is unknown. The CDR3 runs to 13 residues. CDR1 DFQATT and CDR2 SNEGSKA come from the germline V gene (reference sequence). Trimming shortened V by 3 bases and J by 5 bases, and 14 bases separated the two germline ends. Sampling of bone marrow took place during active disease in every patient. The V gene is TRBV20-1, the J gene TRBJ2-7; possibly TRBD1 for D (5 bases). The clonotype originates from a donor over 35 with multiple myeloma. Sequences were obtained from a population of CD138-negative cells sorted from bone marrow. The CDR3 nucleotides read TGCAGTGCTAGTAAAGGGGTAATCGACGAGCAGTACTTC. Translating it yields CSASKGVIDEQYF.